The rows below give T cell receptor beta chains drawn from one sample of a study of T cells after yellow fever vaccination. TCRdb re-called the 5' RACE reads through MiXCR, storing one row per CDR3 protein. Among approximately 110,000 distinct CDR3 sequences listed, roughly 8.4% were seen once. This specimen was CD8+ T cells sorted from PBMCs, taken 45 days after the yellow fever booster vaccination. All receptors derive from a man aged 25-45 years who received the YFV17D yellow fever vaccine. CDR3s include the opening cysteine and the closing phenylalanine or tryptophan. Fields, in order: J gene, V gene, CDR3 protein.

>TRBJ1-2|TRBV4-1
CASSYSATGGDYGYTF
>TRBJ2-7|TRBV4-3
CASSQKDSPLYEQYF
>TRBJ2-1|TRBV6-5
CASSYSPLAGISSYNEQFF
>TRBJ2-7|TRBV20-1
CSAREAGDYEQYF
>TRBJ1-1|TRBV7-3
CASMGATEAFF
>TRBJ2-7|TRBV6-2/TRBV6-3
CAISYGGSEQYF
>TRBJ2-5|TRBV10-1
CASNDRTQKETQYF
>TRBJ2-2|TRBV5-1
CASSGRDSLNTGELFF
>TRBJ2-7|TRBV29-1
CSVAPVGDRGSEQYF
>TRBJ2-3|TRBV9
CASSGGTDTQYF
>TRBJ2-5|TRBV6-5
CASSYSLAKETQYF
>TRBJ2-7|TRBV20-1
CSARDPGSGGSEQYF
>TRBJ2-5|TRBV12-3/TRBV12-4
CASSHATGGQETQYF
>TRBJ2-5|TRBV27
CASWSWGETQYF
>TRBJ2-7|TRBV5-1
CASSLAQLSYEQYF
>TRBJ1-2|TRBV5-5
CASSLHPGDYGYTF
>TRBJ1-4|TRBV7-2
CASSPPGLDNEKLFF
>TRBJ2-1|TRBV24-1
CATSDLNIAGGGEQFF
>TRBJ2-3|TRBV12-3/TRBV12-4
CASSLAGLHSTDTQYF
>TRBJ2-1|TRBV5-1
CASSSTGTEQFF
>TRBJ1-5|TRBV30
CAWSVNSYSNQPQHF
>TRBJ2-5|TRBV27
CASSLSFQETQYF
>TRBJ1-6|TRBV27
CASSLPPGQNSPLHF
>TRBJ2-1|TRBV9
CASSPVQYNEQFF
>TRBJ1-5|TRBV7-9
CASSLDRDRPNQPQHF
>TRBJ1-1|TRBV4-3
CASSQVAPNTEAFF
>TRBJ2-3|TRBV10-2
CASSPRADPHTQYF
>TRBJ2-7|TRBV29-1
CSVEPGQGYEQYF
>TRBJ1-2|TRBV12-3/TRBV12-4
CASTSGRIYGYTF
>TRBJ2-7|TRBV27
CASSRSGRSYVYEQYF
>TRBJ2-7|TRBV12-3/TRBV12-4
CASNPGQGRSTYEQYF
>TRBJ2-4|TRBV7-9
CASSLSGGSSKNIQYF
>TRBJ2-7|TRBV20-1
CSARDPDDARVSYEQYF
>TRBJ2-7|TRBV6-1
CALGRGLGTSPYEQYF
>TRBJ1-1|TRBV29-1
CSVITGQDTEAFF
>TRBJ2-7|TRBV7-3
CASSLAAGGMYEQYF
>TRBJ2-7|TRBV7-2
CASSPRTGGNTYEQYF
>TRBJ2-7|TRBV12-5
CASVHPGLGKVEQYF